This T cell receptor (beta chain) derives from a study of T cell changes during pregnancy in multiple sclerosis. Here immunoSEQ multiplex PCR was the method, and the copy in TCRdb shows in-frame clones only, minus some. The sample records about 67,000 clones, 75% to 95% being singletons. In this sample, this clone turned up once. The CDR3 is made up of 13 amino acids. Trimming shortened V by 1 base and J by 2 bases, and 9 bases separated the two germline ends. The germline V gene has CDR1 SQVTM and CDR2 ANQGSEA. The sequence was obtained from a female donor with multiple sclerosis, enrolled in a pregnancy study. The chain recombines TRBV29-1 with TRBJ2-7; no reliable D call. This material consisted of peripheral blood, taken in the first trimester of pregnancy. The CDR3 loop reads CSVEGEIPYEQYF. The DNA for the CDR3 is TGCAGCGTTGAAGGCGAGATCCCCTACGAGCAGTACTTC.